The subject of this entry is one T cell receptor (beta chain). What it recognizes is unknown. Between the trimmed V and J ends, which lost 3 bases and 6 bases, there was a span of 15 bases. The CDR3 is 15 amino acids. Germline lookup yields CDR1 MNHEY and CDR2 SMNVEV (reference sequence). TCRdb itself ran the RT-PCR reads through MiXCR, one entry per CDR3 protein. The table includes fewer than 550,000 distinct CDR3 sequences, 25% detected once. This specimen comes from a study of response to subunit inactivated influenza vaccine. Study results and caveats: With each seasonal influenza vaccination, the authors suggested, few new T cells are recruited.

Sample: CD4+ T cells sorted from PBMCs, taken roughly 5 days after vaccination. The J gene is TRBJ2-1, the V gene TRBV27; TRBD2 is a possible D gene (6 bases). The sequence derives from a man between 45 and 60 years old who received an inactivated influenza vaccine. The CDR3 DNA is TGTGCCAGCAGTTTCAGGCAGGGACTGGCCAATGAGCAGTTCTTC. Its translation: CASSFRQGLANEQFF.